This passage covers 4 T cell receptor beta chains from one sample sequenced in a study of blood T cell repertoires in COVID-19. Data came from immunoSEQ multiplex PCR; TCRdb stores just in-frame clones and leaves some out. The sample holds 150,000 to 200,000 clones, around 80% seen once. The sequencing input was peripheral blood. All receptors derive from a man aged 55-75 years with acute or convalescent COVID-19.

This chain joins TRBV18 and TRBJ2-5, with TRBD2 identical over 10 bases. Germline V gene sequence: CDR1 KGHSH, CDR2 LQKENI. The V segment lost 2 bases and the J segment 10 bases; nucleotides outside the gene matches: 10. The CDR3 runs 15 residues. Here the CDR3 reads CASSPTSGALFDQYF. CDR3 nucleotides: TGTGCCAGCTCACCAACTAGCGGGGCCCTGTTTGACCAGTACTTC.

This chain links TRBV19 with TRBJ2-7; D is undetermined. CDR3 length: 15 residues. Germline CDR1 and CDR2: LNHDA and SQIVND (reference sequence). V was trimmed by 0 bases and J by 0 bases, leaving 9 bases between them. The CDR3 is CASSIDETSSYEQYF. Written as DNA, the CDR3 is TGTGCCAGTAGTATAGATGAAACGAGCTCCTACGAGCAGTACTTC.

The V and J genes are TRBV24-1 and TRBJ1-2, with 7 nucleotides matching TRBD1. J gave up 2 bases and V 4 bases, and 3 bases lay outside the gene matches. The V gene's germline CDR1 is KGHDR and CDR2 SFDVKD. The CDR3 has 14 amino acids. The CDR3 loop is CATSDPTGNYGYTF. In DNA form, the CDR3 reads TGTGCCACCAGTGACCCGACAGGGAACTATGGCTACACCTTC.

CDR3 DNA: TGTGCCAGCAGCTCGCCTCCAGGGGCTGGGGCCAACGTCCTGACTTTC. Its translation is CASSSPPGAGANVLTF. The V gene is TRBV7-3, the J gene TRBJ2-6; D perhaps matches TRBD1 (6 bases). Trimming took 4 bases from V and 2 from J, leaving 12 bases between them. Germline CDR1 is SGHTA and CDR2 is FQGTGA. This CDR3 is built from 16 residues.